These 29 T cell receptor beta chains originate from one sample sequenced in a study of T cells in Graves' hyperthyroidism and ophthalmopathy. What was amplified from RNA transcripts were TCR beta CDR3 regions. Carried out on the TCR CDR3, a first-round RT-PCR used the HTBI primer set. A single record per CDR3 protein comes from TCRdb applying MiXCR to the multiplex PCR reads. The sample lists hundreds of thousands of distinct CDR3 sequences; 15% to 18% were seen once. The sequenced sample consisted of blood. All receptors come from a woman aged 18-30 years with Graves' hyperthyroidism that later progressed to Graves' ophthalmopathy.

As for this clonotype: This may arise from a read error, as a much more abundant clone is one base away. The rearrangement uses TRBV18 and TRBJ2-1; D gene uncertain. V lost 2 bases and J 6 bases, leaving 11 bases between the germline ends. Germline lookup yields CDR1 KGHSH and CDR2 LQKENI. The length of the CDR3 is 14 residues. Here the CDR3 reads CASSPWVPLNEQFF. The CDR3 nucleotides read TGTGCCAGCTCACCATGGGTCCCTCTCAATGAGCAGTTCTTC.

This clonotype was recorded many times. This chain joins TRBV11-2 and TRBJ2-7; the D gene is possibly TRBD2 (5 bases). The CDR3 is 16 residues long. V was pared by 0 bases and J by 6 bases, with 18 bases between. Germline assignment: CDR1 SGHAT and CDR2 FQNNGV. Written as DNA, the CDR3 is TGTGCCAGCAGCTTAGATAAGGACTTTCTAACCCTCGAGCAGTACTTC. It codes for CASSLDKDFLTLEQYF.

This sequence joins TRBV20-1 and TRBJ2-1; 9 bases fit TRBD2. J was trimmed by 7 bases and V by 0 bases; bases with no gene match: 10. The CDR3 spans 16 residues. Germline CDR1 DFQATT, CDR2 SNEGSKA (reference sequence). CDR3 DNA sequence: TGCAGTGCTAGAGATAATAGACTAGCGGTCTGGAATGAGCAGTTCTTC. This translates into CSARDNRLAVWNEQFF.

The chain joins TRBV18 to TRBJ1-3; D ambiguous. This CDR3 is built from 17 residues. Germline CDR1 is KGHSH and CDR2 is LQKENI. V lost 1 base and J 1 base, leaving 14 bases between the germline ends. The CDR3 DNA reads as TGTGCCAGCTCACCACTTGACACCTACCCATCTGGAAACACCATATATTTT. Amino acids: CASSPLDTYPSGNTIYF.

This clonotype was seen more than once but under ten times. The CDR3: CASSQWGYEQYF. For the CDR3, the DNA is TGTGCCAGCAGCCAATGGGGATACGAGCAGTACTTC. The chain joins TRBV14 to TRBJ2-7; D gene uncertain. The V end was cut by 2 bases, the J end by 4 bases, with 6 bases between. This CDR3 is 12 amino acids long. Germline loops: CDR1 SGHDN, CDR2 FVKESK.

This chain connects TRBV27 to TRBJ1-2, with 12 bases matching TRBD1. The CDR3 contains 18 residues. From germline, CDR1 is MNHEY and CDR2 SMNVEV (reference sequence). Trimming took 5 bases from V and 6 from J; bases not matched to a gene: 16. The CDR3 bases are TGTGCCAGCAGTACCCGGGACAGGGGGCGCGGAGGGACTCATGGCTACACCTTC. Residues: CASSTRDRGRGGTHGYTF.

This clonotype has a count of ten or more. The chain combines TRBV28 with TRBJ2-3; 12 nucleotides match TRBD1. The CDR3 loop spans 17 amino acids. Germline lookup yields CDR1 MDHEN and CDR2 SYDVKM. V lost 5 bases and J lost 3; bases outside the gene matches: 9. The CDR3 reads CASSPMGQGAMTDTQYF. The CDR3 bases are TGTGCCAGCAGTCCCATGGGACAGGGGGCGATGACAGATACGCAGTATTTT.

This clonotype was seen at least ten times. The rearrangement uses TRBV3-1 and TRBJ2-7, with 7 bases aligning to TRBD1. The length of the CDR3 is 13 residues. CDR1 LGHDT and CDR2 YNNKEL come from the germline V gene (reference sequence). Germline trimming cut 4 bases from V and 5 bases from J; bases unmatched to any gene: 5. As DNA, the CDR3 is TGTGCCAGCAGCCCAGGACAGGTTGACGAGCAGTACTTC. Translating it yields CASSPGQVDEQYF.

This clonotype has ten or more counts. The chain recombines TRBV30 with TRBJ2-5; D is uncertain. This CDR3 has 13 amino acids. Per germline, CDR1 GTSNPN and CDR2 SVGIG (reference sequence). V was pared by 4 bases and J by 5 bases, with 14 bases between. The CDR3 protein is CAWMGTNSETQYF. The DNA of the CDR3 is TGTGCCTGGATGGGCACCAACTCGGAGACCCAGTACTTC.

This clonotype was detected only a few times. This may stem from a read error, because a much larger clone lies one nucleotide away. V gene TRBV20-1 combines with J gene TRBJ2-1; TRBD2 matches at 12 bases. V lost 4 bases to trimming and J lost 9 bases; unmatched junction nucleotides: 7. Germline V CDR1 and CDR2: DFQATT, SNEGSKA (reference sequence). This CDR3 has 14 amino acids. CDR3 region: CSATSGGAGGEQFF. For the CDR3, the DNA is TGCAGTGCTACTAGCGGGGGGGCCGGTGGTGAGCAGTTCTTC.

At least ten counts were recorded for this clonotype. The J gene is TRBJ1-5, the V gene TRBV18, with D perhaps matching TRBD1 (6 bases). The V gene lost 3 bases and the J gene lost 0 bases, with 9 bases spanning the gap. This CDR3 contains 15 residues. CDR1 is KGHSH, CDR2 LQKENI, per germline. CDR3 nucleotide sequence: TGTGCCAGCTCACCGGCGGGGGCTAGCAATCAGCCCCAGCATTTT. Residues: CASSPAGASNQPQHF.

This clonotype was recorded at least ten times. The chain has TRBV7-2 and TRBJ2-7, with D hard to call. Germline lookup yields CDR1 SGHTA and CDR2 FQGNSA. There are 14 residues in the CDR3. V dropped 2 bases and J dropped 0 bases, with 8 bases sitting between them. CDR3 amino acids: CASSLWASSYEQYF. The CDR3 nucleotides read TGTGCCAGCAGCTTATGGGCTAGCTCCTACGAGCAGTACTTC.

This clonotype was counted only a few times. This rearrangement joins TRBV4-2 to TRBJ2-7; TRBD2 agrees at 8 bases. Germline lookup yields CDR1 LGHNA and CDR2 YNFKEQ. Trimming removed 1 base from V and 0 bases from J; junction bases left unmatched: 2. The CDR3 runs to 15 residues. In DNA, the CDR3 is TGTGCCAGCAGCCAAGCGCGGGAGGCCTCCTACGAGCAGTACTTC. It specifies CASSQAREASYEQYF.

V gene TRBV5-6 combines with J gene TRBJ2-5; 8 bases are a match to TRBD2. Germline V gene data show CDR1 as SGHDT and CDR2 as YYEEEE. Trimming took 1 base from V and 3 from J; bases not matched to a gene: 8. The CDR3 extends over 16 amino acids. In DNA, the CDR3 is TGTGCCAGCAGCTTGCTGACGGGAGGGGACGAAGAGACCCAGTACTTC. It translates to CASSLLTGGDEETQYF.

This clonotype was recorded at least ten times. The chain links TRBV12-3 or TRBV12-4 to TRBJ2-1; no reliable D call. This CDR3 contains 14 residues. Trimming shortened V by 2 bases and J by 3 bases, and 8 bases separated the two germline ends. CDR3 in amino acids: CASSLPDSYNEQFF. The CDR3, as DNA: TGTGCCAGCAGTTTACCAGATAGCTACAATGAGCAGTTCTTC.

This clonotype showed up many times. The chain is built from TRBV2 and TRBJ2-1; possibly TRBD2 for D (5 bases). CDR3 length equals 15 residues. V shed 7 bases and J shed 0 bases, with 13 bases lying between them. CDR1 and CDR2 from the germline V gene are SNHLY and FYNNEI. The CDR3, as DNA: TGTGCCAGCACGGCGGGCCCAAGCTCCTACAATGAGCAGTTCTTC. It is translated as CASTAGPSSYNEQFF. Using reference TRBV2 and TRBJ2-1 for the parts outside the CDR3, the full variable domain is EPEVTQTPSHQVTQMGQEVILRCVPISNHLYFYWYRQILGQKVEFLVSFYNNEISEKSEIFDDQFSVERPDGSNFTLKIRSTKLEDSAMYFCASTAGPSSYNEQFFGPGTRLTVL.

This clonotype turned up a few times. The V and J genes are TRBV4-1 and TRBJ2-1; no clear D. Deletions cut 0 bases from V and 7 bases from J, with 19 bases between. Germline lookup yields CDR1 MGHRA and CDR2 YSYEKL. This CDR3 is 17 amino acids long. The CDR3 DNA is TGCGCCAGCAGCCAAGAAGGGATTGGCTTGGCGGTGAATGAGCAGTTCTTC. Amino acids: CASSQEGIGLAVNEQFF.

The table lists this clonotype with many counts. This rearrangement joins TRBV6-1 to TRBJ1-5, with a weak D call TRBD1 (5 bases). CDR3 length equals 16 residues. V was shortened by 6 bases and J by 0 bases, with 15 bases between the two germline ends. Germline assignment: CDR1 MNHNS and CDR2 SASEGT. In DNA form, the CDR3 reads TGTGCCAGCAGCGAACCCGGGACGGGTAGCAATCAGCCCCAGCATTTT. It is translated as CASSEPGTGSNQPQHF.

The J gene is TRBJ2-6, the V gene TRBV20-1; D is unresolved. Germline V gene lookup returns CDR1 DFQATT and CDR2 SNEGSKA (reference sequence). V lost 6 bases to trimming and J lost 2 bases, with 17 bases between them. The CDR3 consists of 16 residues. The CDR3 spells CSAKFEGPTGANVLTF. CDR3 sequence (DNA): TGCAGTGCCAAATTCGAAGGTCCGACTGGGGCCAACGTCCTGACTTTC.

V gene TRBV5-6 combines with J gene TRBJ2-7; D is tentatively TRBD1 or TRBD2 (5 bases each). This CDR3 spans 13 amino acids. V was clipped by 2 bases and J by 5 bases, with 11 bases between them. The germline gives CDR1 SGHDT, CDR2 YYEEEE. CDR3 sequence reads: CASSFRDRHEQYF. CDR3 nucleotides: TGTGCCAGCAGCTTCCGGGACCGCCACGAGCAGTACTTC.

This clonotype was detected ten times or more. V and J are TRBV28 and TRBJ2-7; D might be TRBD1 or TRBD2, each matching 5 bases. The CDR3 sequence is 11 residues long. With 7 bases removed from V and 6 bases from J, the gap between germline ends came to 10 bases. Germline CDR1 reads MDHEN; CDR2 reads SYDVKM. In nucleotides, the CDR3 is TGTGCCAGCAACATCGGGACCGAGCAGTACTTC. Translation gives CASNIGTEQYF.

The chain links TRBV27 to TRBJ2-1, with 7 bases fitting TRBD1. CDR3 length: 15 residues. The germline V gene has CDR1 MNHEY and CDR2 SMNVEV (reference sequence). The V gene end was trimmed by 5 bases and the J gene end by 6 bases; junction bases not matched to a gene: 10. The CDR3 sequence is CASSTETGRFNEQFF. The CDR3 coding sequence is TGTGCCAGCAGTACCGAGACAGGGCGTTTCAATGAGCAGTTCTTC.

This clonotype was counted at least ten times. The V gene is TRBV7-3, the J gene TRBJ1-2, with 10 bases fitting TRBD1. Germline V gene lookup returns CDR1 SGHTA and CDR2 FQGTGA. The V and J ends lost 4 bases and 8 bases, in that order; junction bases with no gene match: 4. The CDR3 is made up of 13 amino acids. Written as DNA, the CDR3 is TGTGCCAGCAGCTCTGGACAGGGGGTCGGCTACACCTTC. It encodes CASSSGQGVGYTF.

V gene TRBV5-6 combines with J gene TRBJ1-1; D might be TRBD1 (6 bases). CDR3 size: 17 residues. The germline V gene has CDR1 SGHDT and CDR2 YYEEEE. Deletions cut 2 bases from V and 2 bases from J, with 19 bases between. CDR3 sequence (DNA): TGTGCCAGCAGCTTCGACAGTCCCATCAGGGGAAACACTGAAGCTTTCTTT. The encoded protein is CASSFDSPIRGNTEAFF.

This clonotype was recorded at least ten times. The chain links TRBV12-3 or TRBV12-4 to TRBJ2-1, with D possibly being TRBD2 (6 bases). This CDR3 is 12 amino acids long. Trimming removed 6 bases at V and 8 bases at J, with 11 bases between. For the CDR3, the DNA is TGTGCCAGCAGGCGACTAGTAGATGAGCAGTTCTTC. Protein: CASRRLVDEQFF.

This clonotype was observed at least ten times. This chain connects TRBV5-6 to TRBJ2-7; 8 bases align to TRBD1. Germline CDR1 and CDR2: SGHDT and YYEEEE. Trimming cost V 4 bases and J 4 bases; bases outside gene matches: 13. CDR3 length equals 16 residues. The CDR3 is CASSRVLGQGRYEQYF. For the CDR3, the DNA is TGTGCCAGCAGCCGAGTCCTCGGACAGGGAAGGTACGAGCAGTACTTC.

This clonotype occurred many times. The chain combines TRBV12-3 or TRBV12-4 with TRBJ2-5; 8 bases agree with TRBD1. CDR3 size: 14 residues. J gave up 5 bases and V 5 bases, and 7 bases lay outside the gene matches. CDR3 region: CASSPGQGLETQYF. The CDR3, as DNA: TGTGCCAGCAGTCCTGGACAGGGTCTGGAGACCCAGTACTTC.

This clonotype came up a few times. Here the CDR3 reads CASSLGPTSARANEQFF. The CDR3 nucleotides are TGTGCCAGCAGTTTAGGTCCCACTAGCGCTAGGGCGAATGAGCAGTTCTTC. The chain employs TRBV27 and TRBJ2-1; 7 bases map to TRBD2. CDR3 length equals 17 residues. Germline CDR1 reads MNHEY; CDR2 reads SMNVEV (reference sequence). J gave up 7 bases and V 2 bases, and 14 bases lay outside the gene matches.

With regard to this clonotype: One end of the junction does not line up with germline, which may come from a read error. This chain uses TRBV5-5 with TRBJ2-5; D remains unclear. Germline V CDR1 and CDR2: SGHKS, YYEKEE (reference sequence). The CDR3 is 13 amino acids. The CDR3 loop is CASSFTTQETQYF. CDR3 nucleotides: TGCGCCAGCAGCTTTACGACACAAGAGACCCAGTACTTC.